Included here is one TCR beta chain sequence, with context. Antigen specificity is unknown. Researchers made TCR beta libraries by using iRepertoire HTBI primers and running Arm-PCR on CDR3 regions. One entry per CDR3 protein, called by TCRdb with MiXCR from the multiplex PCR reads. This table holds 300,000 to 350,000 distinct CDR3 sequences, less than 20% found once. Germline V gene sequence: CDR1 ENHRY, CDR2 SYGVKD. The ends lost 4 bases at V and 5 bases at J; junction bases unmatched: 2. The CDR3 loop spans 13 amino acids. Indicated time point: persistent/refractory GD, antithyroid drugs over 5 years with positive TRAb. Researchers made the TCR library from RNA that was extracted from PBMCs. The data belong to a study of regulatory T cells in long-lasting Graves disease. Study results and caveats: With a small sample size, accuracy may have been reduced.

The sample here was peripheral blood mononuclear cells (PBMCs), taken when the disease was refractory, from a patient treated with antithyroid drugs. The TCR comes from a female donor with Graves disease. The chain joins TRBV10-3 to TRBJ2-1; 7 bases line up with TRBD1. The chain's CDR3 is CAISGGQNNEQFF. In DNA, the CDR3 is TGTGCCATCAGTGGGGGACAGAACAATGAGCAGTTCTTC.